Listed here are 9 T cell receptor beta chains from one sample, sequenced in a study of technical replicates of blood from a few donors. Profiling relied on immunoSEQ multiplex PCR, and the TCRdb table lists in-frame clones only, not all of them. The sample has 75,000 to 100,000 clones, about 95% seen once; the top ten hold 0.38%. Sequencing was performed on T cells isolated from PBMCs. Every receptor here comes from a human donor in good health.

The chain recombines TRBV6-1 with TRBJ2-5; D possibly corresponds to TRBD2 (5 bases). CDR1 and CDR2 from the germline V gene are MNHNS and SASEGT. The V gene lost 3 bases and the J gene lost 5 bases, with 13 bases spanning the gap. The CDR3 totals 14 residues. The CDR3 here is CASSEEVVWETQYF. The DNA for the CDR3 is TGTGCCAGCAGTGAGGAGGTAGTTTGGGAGACCCAGTACTTC.

Written as DNA, the CDR3 is TGTGCCAGTTCTAAGCCAGGGGGCTCTAGTGAAAAACTGTTTTTT. It specifies CASSKPGGSSEKLFF. The rearrangement joins TRBV5-8 to TRBJ1-4, with 8 positions matching TRBD1. V was pared by 8 bases and J by 7 bases, with 13 bases of the junction left unmatched. Germline V gene lookup returns CDR1 SGHTS and CDR2 YDEGEE. The CDR3 loop spans 15 amino acids.

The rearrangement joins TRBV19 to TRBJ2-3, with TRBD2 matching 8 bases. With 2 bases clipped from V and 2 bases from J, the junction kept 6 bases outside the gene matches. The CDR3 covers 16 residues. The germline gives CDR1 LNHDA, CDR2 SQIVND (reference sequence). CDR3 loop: CASSIPGLASTDTQYF. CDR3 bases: TGTGCCAGTAGTATACCCGGACTAGCTTCCACAGATACGCAGTATTTT.

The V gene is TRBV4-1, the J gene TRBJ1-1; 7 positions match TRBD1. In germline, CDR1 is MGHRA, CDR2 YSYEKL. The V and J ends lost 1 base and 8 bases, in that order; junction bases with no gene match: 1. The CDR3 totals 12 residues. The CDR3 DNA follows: TGCGCCAGCAGCCAAGGGGACAGAGAAGCTTTCTTT. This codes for CASSQGDREAFF.

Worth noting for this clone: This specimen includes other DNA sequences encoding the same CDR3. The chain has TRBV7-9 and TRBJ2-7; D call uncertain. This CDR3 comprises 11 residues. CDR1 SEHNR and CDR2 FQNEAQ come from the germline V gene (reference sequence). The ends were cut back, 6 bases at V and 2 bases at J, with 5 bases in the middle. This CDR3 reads CASSVTYEQYF. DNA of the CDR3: TGTGCCAGCAGTGTTACCTACGAGCAGTACTTC.

The CDR3 protein is CASTTRVEGANVLTF. The DNA for the CDR3 is TGCGCCAGCACCACTCGGGTGGAAGGGGCCAACGTCCTGACTTTC. This chain uses TRBV5-1 with TRBJ2-6; D remains unclear. This CDR3 contains 15 residues. The V end was cut by 6 bases, the J end by 4 bases, with 14 bases between. CDR1 is SGHRS, CDR2 YFSETQ, per germline.

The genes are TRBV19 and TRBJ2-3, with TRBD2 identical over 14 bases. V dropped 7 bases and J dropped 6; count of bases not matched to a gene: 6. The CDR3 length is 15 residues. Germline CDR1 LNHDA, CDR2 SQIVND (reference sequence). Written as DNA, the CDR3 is TGTGCCAGTACCACTAGGACTAGCGGGGGGGATACGCAGTATTTT. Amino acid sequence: CASTTRTSGGDTQYF.

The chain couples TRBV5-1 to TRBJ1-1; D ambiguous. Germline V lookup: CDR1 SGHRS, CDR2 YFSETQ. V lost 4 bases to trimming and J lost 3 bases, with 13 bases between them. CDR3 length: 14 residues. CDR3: CASSPRQAYTEAFF. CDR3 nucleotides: TGCGCCAGCAGCCCCCGGCAGGCCTACACTGAAGCTTTCTTT. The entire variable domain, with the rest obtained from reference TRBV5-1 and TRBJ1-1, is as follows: KAGVTQTPRYLIKTRGQQVTLSCSPISGHRSVSWYQQTPGQGLQFLFEYFSETQRNKGNFPGRFSGRQFSNSRSEMNVSTLELGDSALYLCASSPRQAYTEAFFGQGTRLTVV.

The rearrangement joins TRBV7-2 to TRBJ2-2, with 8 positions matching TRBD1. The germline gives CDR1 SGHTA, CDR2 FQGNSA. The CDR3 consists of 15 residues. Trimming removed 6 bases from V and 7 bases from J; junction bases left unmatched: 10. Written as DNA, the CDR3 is TGTGCCAGCAGTCCCTGGACAGGGCTAGGCGGGGAGCTGTTTTTT. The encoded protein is CASSPWTGLGGELFF.